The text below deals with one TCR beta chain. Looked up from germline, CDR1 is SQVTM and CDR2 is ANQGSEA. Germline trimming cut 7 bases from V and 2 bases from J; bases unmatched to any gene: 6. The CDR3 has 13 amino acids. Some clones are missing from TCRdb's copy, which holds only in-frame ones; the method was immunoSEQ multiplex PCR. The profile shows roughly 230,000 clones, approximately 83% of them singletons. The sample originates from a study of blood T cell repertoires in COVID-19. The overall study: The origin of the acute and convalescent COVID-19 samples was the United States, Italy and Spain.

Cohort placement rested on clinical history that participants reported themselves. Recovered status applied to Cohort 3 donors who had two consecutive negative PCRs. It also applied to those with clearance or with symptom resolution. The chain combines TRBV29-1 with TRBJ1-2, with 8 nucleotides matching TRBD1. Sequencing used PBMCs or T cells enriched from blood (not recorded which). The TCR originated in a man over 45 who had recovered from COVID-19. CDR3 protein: CSGADRANYGYTF. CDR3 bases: TGCAGCGGCGCGGACAGGGCCAACTATGGCTACACCTTC. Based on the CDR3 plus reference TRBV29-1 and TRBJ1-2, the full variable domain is SAVISQKPSRDICQRGTSLTIQCQVDSQVTMMFWYRQQPGQSLTLIATANQGSEATYESGFVIDKFPISRPNLTFSTLTVSNMSPEDSSIYLCSGADRANYGYTFGSGTRLTVV.